One and the same sample provided the 3 T cell receptor beta chains below, sequenced in a study of pediatric ulcerative colitis. Rectal tissue came from one to two pinch biopsies taken at colonoscopy. The protocol was immunoSEQ multiplex PCR, while the TCRdb copy is restricted to in-frame clones and leaves out a portion. This table has about 35,000 clones, roughly 77% appearing once. The sequenced sample consisted of gut tissue. Receptors originate from a boy aged 10-17 years with mild ulcerative colitis.

This chain links TRBV21-1 with TRBJ1-1. TRBV21-1 has pseudogene status. The CDR3 length is 14 residues. CDR3 amino acids: CASSPGRGNTEAFF. The DNA for the CDR3 is TGTGCCAGCAGCCCGGGACGGGGGAACACTGAAGCTTTCTTT.

This chain's CDR3 is CASSLLGLAQETQYF. In nucleotides, the CDR3 is TGTGCCAGCAGCTTGCTAGGACTAGCTCAAGAGACCCAGTACTTC. J is TRBJ2-5 and V is TRBV13; the match to TRBD2 covers 8 bases. V trimming: 3 bases; J trimming: 2 bases; junction bases outside the gene matches: 5. This CDR3 region has 15 residues. Germline V gives CDR1 PRHDT, CDR2 FYEKMQ (reference sequence).

The V call is TRBV5-1, the J call TRBJ1-2; D remains unclear. The ends were cut back, 0 bases at V and 2 bases at J, with 8 bases in the middle. This CDR3 contains 14 residues. Germline CDR1 is SGHRS and CDR2 is YFSETQ. The CDR3 nucleotides are TGCGCCAGCAGCTTGGAAGGTGCCAACTATGGCTACACCTTC. It codes for CASSLEGANYGYTF.